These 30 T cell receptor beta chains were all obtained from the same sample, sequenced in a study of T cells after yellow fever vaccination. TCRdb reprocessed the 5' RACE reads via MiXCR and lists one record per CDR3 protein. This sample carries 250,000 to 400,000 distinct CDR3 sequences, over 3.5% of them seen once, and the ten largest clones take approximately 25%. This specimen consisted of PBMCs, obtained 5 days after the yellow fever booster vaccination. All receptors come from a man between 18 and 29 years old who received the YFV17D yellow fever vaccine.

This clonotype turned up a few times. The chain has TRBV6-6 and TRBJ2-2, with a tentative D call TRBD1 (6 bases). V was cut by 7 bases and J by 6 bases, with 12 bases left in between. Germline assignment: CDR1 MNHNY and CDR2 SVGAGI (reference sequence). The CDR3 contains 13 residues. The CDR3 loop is CASTLTGPGELFF. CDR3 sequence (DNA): TGTGCCAGCACTCTGACAGGTCCCGGGGAGCTGTTTTTT.

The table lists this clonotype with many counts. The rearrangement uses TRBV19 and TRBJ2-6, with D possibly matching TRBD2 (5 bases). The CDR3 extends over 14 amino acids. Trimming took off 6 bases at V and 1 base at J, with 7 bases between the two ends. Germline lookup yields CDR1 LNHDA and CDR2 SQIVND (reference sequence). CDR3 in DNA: TGTGCCAGTAGGAGGGAATCTGGGGCCAACGTCCTGACTTTC. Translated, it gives CASRRESGANVLTF.

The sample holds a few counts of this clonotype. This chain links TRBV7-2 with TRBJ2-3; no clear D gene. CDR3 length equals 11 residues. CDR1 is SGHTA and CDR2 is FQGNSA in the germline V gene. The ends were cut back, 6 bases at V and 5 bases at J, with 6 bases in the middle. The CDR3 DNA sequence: TGTGCCAGCAGGATCGGAGATACGCAGTATTTT. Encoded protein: CASRIGDTQYF.

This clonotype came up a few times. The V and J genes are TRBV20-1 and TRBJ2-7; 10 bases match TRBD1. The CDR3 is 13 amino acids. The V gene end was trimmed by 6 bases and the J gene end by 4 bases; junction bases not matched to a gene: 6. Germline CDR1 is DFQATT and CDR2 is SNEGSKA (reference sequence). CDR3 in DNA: TGCAGTGCGGGACAGGGGATTGGGTACGAGCAGTACTTC. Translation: CSAGQGIGYEQYF.

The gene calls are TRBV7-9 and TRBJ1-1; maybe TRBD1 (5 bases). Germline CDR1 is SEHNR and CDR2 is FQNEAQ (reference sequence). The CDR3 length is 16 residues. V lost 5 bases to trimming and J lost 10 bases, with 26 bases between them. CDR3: CASSRWGGQGDGGAFF. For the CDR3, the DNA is TGTGCCAGCAGCCGTTGGGGTGGGCAGGGCGACGGGGGAGCTTTCTTT.

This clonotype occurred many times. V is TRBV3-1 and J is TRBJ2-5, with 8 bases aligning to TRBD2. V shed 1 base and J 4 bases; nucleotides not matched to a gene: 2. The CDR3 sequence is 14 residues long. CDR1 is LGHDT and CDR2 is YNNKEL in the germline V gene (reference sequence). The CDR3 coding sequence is TGTGCCAGCAGCCAAGCGGGGGGGAGAGAGACCCAGTACTTC. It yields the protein CASSQAGGRETQYF.

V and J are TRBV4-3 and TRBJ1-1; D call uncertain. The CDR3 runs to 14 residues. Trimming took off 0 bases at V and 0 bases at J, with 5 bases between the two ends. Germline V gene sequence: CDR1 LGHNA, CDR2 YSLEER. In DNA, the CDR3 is TGCGCCAGCAGCCAAGAATACATGAACACTGAAGCTTTCTTT. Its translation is CASSQEYMNTEAFF.

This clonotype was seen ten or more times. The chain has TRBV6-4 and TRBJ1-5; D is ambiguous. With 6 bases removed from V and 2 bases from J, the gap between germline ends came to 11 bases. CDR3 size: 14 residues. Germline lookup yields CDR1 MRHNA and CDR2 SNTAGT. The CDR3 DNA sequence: TGTGCCAGCAGCGGGGAAGCAGGCAATCAGCCCCAGCATTTT. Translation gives CASSGEAGNQPQHF.

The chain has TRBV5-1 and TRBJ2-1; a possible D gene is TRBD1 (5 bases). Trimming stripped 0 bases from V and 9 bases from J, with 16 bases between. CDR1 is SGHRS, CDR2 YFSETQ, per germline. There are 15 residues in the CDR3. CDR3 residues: CASSLEGQGLAEQFF. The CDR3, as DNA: TGCGCCAGCAGCTTGGAGGGGCAGGGCCTGGCTGAGCAGTTCTTC.

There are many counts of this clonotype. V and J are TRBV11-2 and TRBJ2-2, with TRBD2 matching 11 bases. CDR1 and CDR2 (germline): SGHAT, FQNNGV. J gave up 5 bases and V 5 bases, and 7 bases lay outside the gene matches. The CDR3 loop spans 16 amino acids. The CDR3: CASSKRLAGSTGELFF. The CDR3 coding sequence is TGTGCCAGCAGCAAAAGACTAGCGGGGAGTACCGGGGAGCTGTTTTTT.

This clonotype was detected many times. The CDR3 loop reads CASSQDINTGELFF. The CDR3 DNA sequence: TGCGCCAGCAGCCAAGACATAAACACCGGGGAGCTGTTTTTT. The rearrangement links TRBV4-3 to TRBJ2-2; no clear D gene. Trimming took 0 bases from V and 2 from J, leaving 4 bases between them. The germline CDR1 and CDR2 sequences are LGHNA and YSLEER. This CDR3 is built from 14 residues.

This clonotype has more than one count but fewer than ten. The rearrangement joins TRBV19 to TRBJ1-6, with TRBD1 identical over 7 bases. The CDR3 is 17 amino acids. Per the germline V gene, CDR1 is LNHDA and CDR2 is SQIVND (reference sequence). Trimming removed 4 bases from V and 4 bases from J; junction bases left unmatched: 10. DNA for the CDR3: TGTGCCAGTAGTACTCCGGACAGGAGGAGTTATAATTCACCCCTCCACTTT. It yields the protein CASSTPDRRSYNSPLHF.

The CDR3 loop is CASSLEGSQDTQYF. Here the CDR3 DNA reads TGTGCCAGCAGCTTAGAAGGGAGTCAAGATACGCAGTATTTT. This chain uses TRBV7-9 with TRBJ2-3, with a possible D match to TRBD2 (5 bases). Germline CDR1 SEHNR, CDR2 FQNEAQ (reference sequence). The CDR3 covers 14 residues. V was clipped by 1 base and J by 5 bases, with 10 bases between them.

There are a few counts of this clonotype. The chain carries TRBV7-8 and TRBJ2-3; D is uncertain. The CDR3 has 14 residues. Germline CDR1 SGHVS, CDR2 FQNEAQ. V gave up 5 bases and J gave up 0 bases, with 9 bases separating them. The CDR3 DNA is TGTGCCAGCAGCCCCCTTCCTAGCACAGATACGCAGTATTTT. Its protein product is CASSPLPSTDTQYF. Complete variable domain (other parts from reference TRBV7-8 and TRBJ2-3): GAGVSQSPRYKVAKRGQDVALRCDPISGHVSLFWYQQALGQGPEFLTYFQNEAQLDKSGLPSDRFFAERPEGSVSTLKIQRTQQEDSAVYLCASSPLPSTDTQYFGPGTRLTVL.

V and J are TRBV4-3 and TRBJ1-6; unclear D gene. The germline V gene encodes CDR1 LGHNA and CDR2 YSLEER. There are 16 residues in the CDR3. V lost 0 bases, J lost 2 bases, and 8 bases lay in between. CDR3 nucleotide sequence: TGCGCCAGCAGCCAAGACCAGGCCACCTATAATTCACCCCTCCACTTT. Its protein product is CASSQDQATYNSPLHF.

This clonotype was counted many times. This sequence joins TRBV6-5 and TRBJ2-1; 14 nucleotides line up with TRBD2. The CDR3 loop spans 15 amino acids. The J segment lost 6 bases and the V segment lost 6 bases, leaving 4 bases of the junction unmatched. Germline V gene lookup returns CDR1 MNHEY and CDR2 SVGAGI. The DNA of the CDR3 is TGTGCCAGCAGGGGACTAGCGGGGGAAGCCAATGAGCAGTTCTTC. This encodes CASRGLAGEANEQFF.

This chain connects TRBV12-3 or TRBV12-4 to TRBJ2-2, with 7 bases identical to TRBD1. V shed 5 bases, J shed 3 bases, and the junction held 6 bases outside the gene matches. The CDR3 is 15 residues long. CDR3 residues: CASSLRDSYTGELFF. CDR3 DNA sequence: TGTGCCAGCAGTCTCCGGGACAGTTACACCGGGGAGCTGTTTTTT.

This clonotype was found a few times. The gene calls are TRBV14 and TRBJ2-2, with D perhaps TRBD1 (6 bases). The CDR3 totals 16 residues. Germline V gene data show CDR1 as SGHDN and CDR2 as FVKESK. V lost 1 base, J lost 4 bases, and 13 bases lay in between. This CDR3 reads CASSQAWGLVTGELFF. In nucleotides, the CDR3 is TGTGCCAGCAGCCAAGCCTGGGGGCTAGTCACCGGGGAGCTGTTTTTT.

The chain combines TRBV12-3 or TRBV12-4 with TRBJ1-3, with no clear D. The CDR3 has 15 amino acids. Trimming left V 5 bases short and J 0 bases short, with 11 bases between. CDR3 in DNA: TGTGCCAGCAGTAGTAGTAAGAGCTCTGGAAACACCATATATTTT. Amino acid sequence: CASSSSKSSGNTIYF.

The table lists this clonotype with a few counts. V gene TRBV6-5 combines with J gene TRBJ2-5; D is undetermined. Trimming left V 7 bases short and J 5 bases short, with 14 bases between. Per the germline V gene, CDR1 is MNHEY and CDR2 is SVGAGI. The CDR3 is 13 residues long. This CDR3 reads CASIKSARETQYF. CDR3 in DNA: TGTGCCAGCATCAAGTCTGCGCGGGAGACCCAGTACTTC.

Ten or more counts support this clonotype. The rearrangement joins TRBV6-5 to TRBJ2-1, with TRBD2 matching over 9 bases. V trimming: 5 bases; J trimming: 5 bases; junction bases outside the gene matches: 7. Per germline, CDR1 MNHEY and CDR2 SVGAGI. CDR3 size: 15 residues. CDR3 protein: CASSTTSGPNNEQFF. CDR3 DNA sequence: TGTGCCAGCAGTACTACTAGCGGGCCTAACAATGAGCAGTTCTTC.

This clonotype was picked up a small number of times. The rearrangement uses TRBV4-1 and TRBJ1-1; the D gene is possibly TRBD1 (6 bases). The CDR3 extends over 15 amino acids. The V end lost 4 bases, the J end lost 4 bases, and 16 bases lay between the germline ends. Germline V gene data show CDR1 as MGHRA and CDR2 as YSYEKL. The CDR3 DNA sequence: TGCGCCAGCAGCCCCAGGCACGTAGGGGGCACTGAAGCTTTCTTT. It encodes CASSPRHVGGTEAFF.

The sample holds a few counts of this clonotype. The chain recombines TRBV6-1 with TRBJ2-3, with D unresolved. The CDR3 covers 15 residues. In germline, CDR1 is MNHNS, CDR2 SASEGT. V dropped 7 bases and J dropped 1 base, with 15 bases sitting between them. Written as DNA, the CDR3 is TGTGCCAGCACCGCCGGGCACCCGGGCACAGATACGCAGTATTTT. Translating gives CASTAGHPGTDTQYF.

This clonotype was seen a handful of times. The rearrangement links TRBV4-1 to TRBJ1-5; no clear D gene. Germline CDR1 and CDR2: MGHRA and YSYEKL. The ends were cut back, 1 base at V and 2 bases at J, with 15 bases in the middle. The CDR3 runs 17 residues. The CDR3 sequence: CASSQGSRLLGNQPQHF. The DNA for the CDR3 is TGCGCCAGCAGCCAAGGTTCGCGACTTTTGGGCAATCAGCCCCAGCATTTT.

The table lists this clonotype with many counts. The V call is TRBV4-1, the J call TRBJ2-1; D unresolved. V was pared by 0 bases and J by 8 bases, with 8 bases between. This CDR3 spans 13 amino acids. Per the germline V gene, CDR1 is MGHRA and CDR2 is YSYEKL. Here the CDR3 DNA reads TGCGCCAGCAGCCAAGAAATACGCGATGAGCAGTTCTTC. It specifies CASSQEIRDEQFF.

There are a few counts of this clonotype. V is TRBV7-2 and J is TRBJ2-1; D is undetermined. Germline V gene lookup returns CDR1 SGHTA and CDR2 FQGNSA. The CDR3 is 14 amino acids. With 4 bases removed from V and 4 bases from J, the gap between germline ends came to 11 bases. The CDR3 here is CASSYGLVYNEQFF. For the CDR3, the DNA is TGTGCCAGCAGCTACGGGTTAGTTTACAATGAGCAGTTCTTC.

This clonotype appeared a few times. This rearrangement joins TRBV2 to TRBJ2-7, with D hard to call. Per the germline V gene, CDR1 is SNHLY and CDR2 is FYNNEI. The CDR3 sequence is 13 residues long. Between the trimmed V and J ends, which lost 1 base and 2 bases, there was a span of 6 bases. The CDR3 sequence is CASSEGQTYEQYV. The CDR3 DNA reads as TGTGCCAGCAGTGAAGGTCAGACCTACGAGCAGTACGTC.

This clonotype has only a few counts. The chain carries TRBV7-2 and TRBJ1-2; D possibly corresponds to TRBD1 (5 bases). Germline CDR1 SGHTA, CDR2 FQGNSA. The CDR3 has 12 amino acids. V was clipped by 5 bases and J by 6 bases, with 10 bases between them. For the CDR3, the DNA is TGTGCCAGCAGCCCCGGAGGGGATGGCTACACCTTC. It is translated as CASSPGGDGYTF.

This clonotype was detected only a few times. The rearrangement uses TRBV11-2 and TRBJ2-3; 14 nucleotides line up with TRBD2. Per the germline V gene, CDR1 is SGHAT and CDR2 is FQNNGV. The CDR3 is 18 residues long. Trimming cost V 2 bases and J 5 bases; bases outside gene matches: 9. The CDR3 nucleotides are TGTGCCAGCAGCTTAATAGGGACTAGCGGGGGTGGTGTAGATACGCAGTATTTT. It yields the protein CASSLIGTSGGGVDTQYF. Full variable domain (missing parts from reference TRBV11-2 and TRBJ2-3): EAGVAQSPRYKIIEKRQSVAFWCNPISGHATLYWYQQILGQGPKLLIQFQNNGVVDDSQLPKDRFSAERLKGVDSTLKIQPAKLEDSAVYLCASSLIGTSGGGVDTQYFGPGTRLTVL.

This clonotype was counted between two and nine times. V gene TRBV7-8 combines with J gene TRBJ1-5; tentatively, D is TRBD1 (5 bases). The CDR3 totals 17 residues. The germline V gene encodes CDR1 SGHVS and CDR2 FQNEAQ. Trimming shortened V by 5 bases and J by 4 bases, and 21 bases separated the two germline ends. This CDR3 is CASSPRPWGRKNQPQHF. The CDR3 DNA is TGTGCCAGCAGCCCAAGGCCCTGGGGCAGGAAAAATCAGCCCCAGCATTTT. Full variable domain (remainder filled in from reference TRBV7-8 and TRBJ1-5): GAGVSQSPRYKVAKRGQDVALRCDPISGHVSLFWYQQALGQGPEFLTYFQNEAQLDKSGLPSDRFFAERPEGSVSTLKIQRTQQEDSAVYLCASSPRPWGRKNQPQHFGDGTRLSIL.